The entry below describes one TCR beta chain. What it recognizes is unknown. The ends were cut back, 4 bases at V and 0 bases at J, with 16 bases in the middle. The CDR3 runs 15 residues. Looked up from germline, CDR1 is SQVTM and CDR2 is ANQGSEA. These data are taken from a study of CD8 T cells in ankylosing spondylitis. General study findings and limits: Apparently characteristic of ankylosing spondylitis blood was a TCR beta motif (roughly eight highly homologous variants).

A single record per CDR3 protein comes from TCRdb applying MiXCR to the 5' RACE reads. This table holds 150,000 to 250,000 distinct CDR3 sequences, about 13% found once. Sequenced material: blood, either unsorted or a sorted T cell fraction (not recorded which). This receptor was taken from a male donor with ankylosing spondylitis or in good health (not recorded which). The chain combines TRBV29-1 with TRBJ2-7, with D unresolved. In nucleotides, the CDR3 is TGCAGCGTTGGGTTACTGGGATCCTACTCCTACGAGCAGTACTTC. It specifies CSVGLLGSYSYEQYF.